Only a few counts were recorded for the clone carrying this T cell receptor (beta chain). These data belong to a study of regulatory T cells in long-lasting Graves disease. HTBI primers from iRepertoire and Arm-PCR of CDR3 regions yielded the TCR beta libraries. TCRdb reanalysed the multiplex PCR reads using MiXCR and keeps one entry per CDR3 protein. The profile shows 440,000 or so distinct CDR3 sequences, less than 20% of them singletons. Described time point: newly diagnosed GD, antithyroid drugs for less than 3 months. With RNA extracted from PBMCs as input, the TCR library was made. Per American Thyroid Association guidelines, Graves' disease was diagnosed. This CDR3 contains 15 residues. V dropped 5 bases and J dropped 3 bases, with 14 bases sitting between them. The V gene's germline CDR1 is MNHEY and CDR2 SVGEGT. The same specimen was also included in a second study, on T cells in Graves' hyperthyroidism and ophthalmopathy. That study adds: For Graves' hyperthyroidism to be stable, ophthalmopathy could not progress within 18 months. Using the HTBI primer set, a first-round RT-PCR was run on the TCR CDR3.

V and J are TRBV6-2 or TRBV6-3 and TRBJ2-1; tentatively, D is TRBD2 (6 bases). This sequence originates from a young woman with Graves disease. The material was peripheral blood mononuclear cells (PBMCs), obtained at new diagnosis, from a patient treated with antithyroid drugs. The CDR3 sequence is CASSETGTFYNEQFF. For the CDR3, the DNA is TGTGCCAGCAGTGAAACTGGGACTTTCTACAATGAGCAGTTCTTC.